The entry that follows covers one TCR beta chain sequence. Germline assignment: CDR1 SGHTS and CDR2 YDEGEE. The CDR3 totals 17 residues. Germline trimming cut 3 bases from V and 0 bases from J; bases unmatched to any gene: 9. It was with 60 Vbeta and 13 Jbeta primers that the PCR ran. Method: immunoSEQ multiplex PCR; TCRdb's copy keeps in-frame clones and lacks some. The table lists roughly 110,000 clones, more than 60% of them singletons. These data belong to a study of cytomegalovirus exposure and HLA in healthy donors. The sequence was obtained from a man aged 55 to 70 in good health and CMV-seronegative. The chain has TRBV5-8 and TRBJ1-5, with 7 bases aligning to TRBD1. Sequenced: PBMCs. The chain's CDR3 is CASSSGQLLDSNQPQHF. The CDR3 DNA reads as TGTGCCAGCAGCTCGGGACAGCTCCTCGATAGCAATCAGCCCCAGCATTTT.